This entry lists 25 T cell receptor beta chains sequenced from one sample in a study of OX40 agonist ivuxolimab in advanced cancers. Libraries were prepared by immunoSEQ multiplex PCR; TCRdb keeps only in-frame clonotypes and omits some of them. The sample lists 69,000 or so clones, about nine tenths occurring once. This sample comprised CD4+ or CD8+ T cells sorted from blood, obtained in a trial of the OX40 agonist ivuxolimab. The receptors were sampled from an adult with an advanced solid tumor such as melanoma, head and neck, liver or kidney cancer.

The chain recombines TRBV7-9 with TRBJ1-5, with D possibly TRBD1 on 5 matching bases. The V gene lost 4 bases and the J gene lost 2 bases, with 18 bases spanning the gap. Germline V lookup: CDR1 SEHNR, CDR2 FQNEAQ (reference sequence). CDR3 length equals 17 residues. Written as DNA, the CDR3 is TGTGCCAGCAGCTCCTCGGCAGGGAGAGGGGGCAATCAGCCCCAGCATTTT. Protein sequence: CASSSSAGRGGNQPQHF. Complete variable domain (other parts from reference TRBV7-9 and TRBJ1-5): DTGVSQNPRHKITKRGQNVTFRCDPISEHNRLYWYRQTLGQGPEFLTYFQNEAQLEKSRLLSDRFSAERPKGSFSTLEIQRTEQGDSAMYLCASSSSAGRGGNQPQHFGDGTRLSIL.

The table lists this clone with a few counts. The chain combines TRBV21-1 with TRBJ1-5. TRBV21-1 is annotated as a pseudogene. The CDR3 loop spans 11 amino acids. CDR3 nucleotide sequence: TGTGCCAGCAGCAACAATCAGCCCCAGCATTTT. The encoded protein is CASSNNQPQHF.

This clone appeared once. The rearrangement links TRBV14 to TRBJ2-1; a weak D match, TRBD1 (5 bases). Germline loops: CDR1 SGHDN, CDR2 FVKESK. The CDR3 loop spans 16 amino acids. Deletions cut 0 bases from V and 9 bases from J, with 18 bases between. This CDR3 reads CASSQEATPGFGEQFF. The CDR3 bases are TGTGCCAGCAGCCAAGAAGCTACCCCAGGGTTTGGTGAGCAGTTCTTC.

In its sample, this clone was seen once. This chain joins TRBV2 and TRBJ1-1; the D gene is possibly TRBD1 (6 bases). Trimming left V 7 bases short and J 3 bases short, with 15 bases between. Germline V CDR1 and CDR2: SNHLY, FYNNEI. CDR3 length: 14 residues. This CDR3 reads CASTYLGADTEAFF. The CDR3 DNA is TGTGCCAGCACCTATCTGGGGGCGGACACTGAAGCTTTCTTT.

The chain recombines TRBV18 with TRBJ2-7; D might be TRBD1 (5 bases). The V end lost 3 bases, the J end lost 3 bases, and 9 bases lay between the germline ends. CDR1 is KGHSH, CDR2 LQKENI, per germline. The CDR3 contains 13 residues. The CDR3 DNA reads TGTGCCAGCTCACCCTGGGGCCGCTACGAGCAGTACTTC. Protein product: CASSPWGRYEQYF.

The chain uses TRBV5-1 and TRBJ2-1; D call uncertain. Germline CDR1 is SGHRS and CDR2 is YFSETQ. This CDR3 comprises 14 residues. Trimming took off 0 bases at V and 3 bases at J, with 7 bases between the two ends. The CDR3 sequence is CASSLGDGYNEQFF. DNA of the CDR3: TGCGCCAGCAGCTTGGGAGACGGCTACAATGAGCAGTTCTTC.

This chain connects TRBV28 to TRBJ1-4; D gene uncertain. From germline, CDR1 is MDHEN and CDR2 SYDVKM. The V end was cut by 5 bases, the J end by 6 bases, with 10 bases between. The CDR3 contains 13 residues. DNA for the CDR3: TGTGCCAGCAGTACTACACGGGATGAAAAACTGTTTTTT. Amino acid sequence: CASSTTRDEKLFF.

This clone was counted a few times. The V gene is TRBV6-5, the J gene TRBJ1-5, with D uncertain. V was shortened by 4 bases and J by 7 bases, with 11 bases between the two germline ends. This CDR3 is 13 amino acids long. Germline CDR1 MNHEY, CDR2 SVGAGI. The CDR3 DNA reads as TGTGCCAGCAGTTGGCAGGTAGGACAGCCCCAGCATTTT. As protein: CASSWQVGQPQHF.

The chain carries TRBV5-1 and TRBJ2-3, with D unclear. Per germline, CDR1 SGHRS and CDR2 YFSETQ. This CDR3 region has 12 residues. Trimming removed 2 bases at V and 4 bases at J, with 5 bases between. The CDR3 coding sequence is TGCGCCAGCAGCTTACCAGCAGATACGCAGTATTTT. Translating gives CASSLPADTQYF.

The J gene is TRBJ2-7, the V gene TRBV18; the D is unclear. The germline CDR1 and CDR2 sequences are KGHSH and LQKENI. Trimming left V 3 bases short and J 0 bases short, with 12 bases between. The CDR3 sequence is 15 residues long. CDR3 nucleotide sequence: TGTGCCAGCTCACCTGGGCGCGAAAGCTCCTACGAGCAGTACTTC. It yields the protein CASSPGRESSYEQYF.

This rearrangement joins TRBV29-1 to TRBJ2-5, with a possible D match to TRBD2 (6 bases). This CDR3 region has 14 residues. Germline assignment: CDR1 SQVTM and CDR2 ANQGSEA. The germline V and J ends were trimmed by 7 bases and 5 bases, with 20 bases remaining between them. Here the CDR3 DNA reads TGCAGCGGCGGACCCGGGACTCAAGGGGAGACCCAGTACTTC. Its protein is CSGGPGTQGETQYF.

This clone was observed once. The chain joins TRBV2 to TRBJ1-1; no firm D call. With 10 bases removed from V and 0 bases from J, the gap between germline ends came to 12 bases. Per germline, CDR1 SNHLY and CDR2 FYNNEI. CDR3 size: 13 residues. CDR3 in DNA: TGTGCCACCATGGTGGAGGTGAACACTGAAGCTTTCTTT. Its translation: CATMVEVNTEAFF.

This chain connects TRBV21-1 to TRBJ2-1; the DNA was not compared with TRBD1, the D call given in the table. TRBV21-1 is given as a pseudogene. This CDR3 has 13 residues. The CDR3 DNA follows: TGTGCCAGCAGCAAGAGGACAGACAATGAGCAGTTCTTC. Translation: CASSKRTDNEQFF.

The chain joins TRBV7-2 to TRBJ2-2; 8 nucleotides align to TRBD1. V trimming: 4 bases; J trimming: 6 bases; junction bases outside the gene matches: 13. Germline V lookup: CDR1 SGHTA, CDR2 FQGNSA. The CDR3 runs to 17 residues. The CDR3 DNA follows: TGTGCCAGCAGCTCCCAACCCGACAGGGGAGCCGCCGGGGAGCTGTTTTTT. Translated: CASSSQPDRGAAGELFF.

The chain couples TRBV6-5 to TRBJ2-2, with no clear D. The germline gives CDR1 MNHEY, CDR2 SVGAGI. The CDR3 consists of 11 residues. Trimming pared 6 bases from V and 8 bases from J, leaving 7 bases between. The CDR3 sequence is CASRSTGELFF. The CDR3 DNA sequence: TGTGCCAGCAGGTCAACGGGGGAGCTGTTTTTT.

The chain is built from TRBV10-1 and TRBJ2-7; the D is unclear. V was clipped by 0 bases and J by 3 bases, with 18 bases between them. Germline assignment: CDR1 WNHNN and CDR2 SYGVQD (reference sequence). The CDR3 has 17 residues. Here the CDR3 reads CASSESSQEGSGYEQYF. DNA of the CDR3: TGCGCCAGCAGTGAGTCCAGCCAGGAAGGGTCTGGCTACGAGCAGTACTTC.

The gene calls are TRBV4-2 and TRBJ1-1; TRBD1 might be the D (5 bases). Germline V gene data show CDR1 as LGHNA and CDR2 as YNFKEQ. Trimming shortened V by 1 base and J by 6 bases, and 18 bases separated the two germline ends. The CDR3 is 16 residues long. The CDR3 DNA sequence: TGTGCCAGCAGCCAAGGGGGCGGGGGGGAGAAGGCTGAAGCTTTCTTT. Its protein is CASSQGGGGEKAEAFF.

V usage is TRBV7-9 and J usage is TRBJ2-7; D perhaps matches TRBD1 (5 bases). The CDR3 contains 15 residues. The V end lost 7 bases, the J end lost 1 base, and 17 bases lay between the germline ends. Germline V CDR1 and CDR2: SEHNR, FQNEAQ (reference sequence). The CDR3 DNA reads TGTGCCAGCACCCCCGGACAAGGGGCGTCCTACGAGCAGTACTTC. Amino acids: CASTPGQGASYEQYF.

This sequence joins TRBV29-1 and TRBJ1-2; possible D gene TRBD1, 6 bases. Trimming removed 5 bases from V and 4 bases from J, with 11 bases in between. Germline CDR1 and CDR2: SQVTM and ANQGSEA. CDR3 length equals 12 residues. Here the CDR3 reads CSVLGASYGYTF. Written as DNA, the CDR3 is TGCAGCGTTCTGGGGGCGTCCTATGGCTACACCTTC.

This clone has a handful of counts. CDR3 amino acids: CASSVRTDNSPLHF. Written as DNA, the CDR3 is TGTGCCAGCAGCGTGAGGACGGATAATTCACCCCTCCACTTT. The chain couples TRBV9 to TRBJ1-6; D not resolved. The CDR3 length is 14 residues. Trimming removed 2 bases at V and 5 bases at J, with 8 bases between. CDR1 and CDR2 from the germline V gene are SGDLS and YYNGEE.

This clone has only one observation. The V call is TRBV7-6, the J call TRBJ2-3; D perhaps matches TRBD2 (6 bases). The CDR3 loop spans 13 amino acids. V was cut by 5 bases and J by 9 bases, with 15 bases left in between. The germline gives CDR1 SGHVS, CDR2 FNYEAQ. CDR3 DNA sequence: TGTGCCAGCAGCCCCAACCCGGGGGAAACGCAGTATTTT. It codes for CASSPNPGETQYF.

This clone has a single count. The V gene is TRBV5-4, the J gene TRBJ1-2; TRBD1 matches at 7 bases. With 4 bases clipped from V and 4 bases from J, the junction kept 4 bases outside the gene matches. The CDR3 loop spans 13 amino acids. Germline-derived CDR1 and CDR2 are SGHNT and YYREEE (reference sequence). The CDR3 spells CASSPGQLYGYTF. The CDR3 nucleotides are TGTGCCAGCAGCCCGGGACAGCTCTATGGCTACACCTTC.

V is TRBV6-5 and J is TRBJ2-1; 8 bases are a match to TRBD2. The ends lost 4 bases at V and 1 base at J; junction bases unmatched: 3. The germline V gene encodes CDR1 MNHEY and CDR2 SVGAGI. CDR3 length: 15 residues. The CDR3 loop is CASSFGGASYNEQFF. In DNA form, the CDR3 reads TGTGCCAGCAGTTTCGGGGGGGCGTCCTACAATGAGCAGTTCTTC.

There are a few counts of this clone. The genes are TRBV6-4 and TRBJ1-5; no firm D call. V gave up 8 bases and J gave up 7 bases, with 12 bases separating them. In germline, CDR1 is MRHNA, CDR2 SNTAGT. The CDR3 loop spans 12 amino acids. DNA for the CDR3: TGTGCCAGCTGTATCAAGCTCCAGCCCCAGCATTTT. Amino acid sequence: CASCIKLQPQHF.

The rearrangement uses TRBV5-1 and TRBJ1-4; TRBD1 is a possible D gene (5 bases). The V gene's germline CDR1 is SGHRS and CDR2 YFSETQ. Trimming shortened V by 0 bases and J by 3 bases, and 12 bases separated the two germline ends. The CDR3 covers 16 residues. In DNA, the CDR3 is TGCGCCAGCAGCTTGGAGGGCTCAGGGTCTAATGAAAAACTGTTTTTT. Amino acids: CASSLEGSGSNEKLFF. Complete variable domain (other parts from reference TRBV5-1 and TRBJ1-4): KAGVTQTPRYLIKTRGQQVTLSCSPISGHRSVSWYQQTPGQGLQFLFEYFSETQRNKGNFPGRFSGRQFSNSRSEMNVSTLELGDSALYLCASSLEGSGSNEKLFFGSGTQLSVL.